This T cell receptor (beta chain) was sequenced for a study of OX40 agonist ivuxolimab in advanced cancers. In the study overall: Of the patients, three showed partial responses, one with hepatocellular carcinoma and two with cutaneous melanoma. The study, taken as a whole, reports: Dose levels from 0.1 to 3.0 mg/kg saw CD4+ and CD8+ blood T cells expand clonally by week 6. In a subset of nonresponders, normalized T-cell clonal expansion was also low.

The germline V and J ends were trimmed by 4 bases and 6 bases, with 18 bases remaining between them. Per the germline V gene, CDR1 is MDHEN and CDR2 is SYDVKM. The CDR3 runs to 15 residues. Comments on this clone: What it binds is not known.

Clones were sequenced by immunoSEQ multiplex PCR, and TCRdb holds only the in-frame ones, with some missing. The sample yields tens of thousands of clones, approximately 90% seen once. The chain employs TRBV28 and TRBJ1-1, with a tentative D call TRBD1 (5 bases). The sequencing here drew on CD4+ or CD8+ T cells sorted from blood, taken in a trial of the OX40 agonist ivuxolimab. The receptor was derived from an adult with an advanced solid tumor such as melanoma, head and neck, liver or kidney cancer. CDR3 in amino acids: CASSSHPPGSPEAFF. The CDR3, as DNA: TGTGCCAGCAGTTCCCACCCGCCAGGGTCCCCTGAAGCTTTCTTT.